This T cell receptor beta chain was retrieved from a study of CD8 T cells in ankylosing spondylitis. Whole-study results and caveats: Reports say disease-linked clones showed up significantly more in matched ankylosing spondylitis synovial fluid. A motif of eight highly homologous TCR beta variants was seen as apparently characteristic of ankylosing spondylitis blood.

This clonotype has ten or more counts. Its specificity is unknown. Quantitative 5'-RACE with molecular barcodes generated TCR beta libraries. TCRdb reanalysed the 5' RACE reads using MiXCR and keeps one entry per CDR3 protein. Among about 220,000 distinct CDR3 sequences, more than 9% were seen once, and the ten largest hold approximately 20%. Germline V gene lookup returns CDR1 SQVTM and CDR2 ANQGSEA. Trimming removed 4 bases at V and 0 bases at J, with 10 bases between. The CDR3 runs to 14 residues. Sequencing was performed on blood, either unsorted or a sorted T cell fraction (not recorded which). The chain employs TRBV29-1 and TRBJ1-3; D not certain. This TCR was recovered from a male donor with ankylosing spondylitis or in good health (not recorded which). The CDR3 DNA is TGCAGCGTTGTCCTGAGGAGCTCTGGAAACACCATATATTTT. As protein: CSVVLRSSGNTIYF.